This T cell receptor (beta chain) was observed in a study of shared clonotypes between healthy human individuals. Study conclusions and caveats: Clonotype sharing across donors was expected to vary with sequencing depth. Incomplete sequencing of sorted subsets was indicated by rarefaction despite large depth. It was only blood that was sampled, and tissue repertoires likely differ.

Worth noting for this clone: What it binds is not known.

TCRdb keeps only in-frame clones here, not all; method: immunoSEQ multiplex PCR. There are hundreds of thousands of clones in the sample; 95% to 98% occur only once, and 0.045% to 0.06% lies in the top ten. A CD45RA+ naive subset and a CD45RA-negative memory subset were split from CD4+ cells. CDR1 and CDR2 from the germline V gene are MDHEN and SYDVKM. This CDR3 is 17 amino acids long. V lost 6 bases and J lost 0, with 18 bases in between. The source is a woman aged 25 to 39 in good health. Source material: naive CD4+ T cells sorted from blood. Subset defined: CD45RA+ positively selected. The chain employs TRBV28 and TRBJ1-5, with D perhaps matching TRBD1 (5 bases). CDR3 protein: CASSFLEGRASNQPQHF. In nucleotides, the CDR3 is TGTGCCAGCAGCTTTCTTGAGGGGAGGGCTAGCAATCAGCCCCAGCATTTT.